The source of this TCR beta chain is a study of CD8 T cells in ankylosing spondylitis. Findings and caveats of the study: Matched ankylosing spondylitis synovial fluid reportedly contained a significantly enriched population of disease-linked clones.

About this clonotype itself: Its antigen is unknown.

One entry per CDR3 protein results from TCRdb running MiXCR on the 5' RACE reads. Among approximately 150,000 distinct CDR3 sequences listed, 30% to 35% were seen once. Sequencing was carried out using synovial fluid, either unsorted or a sorted T cell fraction (not recorded which). The sequence derives from a male donor with ankylosing spondylitis.

The CDR3 region has the DNA TGTGCCAGCCAACAAACATTCAATGAGCAGTTCTTC. Amino acids: CASQQTFNEQFF. The rearrangement uses TRBV12-3 or TRBV12-4 and TRBJ2-1; D is unclear. The CDR3 is 12 residues long. Deletions cut 8 bases from V and 6 bases from J, with 11 bases between.